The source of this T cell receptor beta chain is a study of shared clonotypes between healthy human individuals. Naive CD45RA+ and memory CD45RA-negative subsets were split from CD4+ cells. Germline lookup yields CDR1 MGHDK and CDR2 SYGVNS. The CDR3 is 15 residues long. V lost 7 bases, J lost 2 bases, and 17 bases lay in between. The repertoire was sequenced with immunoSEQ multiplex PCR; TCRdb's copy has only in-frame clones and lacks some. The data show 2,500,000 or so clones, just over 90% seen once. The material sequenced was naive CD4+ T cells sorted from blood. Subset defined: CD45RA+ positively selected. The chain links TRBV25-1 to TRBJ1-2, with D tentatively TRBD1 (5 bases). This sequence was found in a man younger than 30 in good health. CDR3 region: CASKGVAGLNYGYTF. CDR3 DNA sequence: TGTGCCAGCAAAGGTGTGGCAGGGTTAAACTATGGCTACACCTTC.